This TCR beta chain derives from a study of CD8+ T cells in alopecia areata. General study results and limits: Mice showed clearer TCR sharing than patients did, a gap that was possibly HLA-related. Alphabeta T cells residing in normal skin are also sequenced in scalp samples. For lesional scalp, especially alopecia totalis/universalis, clonality was higher than in normal scalp.

V gave up 0 bases and J gave up 5 bases, with 20 bases separating them. This CDR3 has 17 residues. CDR1 and CDR2 (germline): SGHRS, YFSETQ. Details on this clone: The antigen is not known.

Investigators sorted PBMCs to obtain both CD4+ and CD8+ T cells. Sequencing relied on a cDNA template that was reverse transcribed from extracted RNA. Method: immunoSEQ multiplex PCR; TCRdb's copy keeps in-frame clones and lacks some. The table has around 100,000 clones, around 50% seen once. The chain has TRBV5-1 and TRBJ2-5; unclear D gene. The receptor was derived from a human donor in good health. Sequenced: CD4+ T cells sorted from blood. The CDR3 bases are TGCGCCAGCAGCTTGGGCCATCAGACGCGGCTCAGGGAGACCCAGTACTTC. Its protein product is CASSLGHQTRLRETQYF.